This entry lists 32 T cell receptor beta chains sequenced from one sample in a study of blood T cells in healthy people across ages. For the second PCR, which ran for roughly 6 to 12 cycles, a sample-barcoded 5' primer and a J-beta primer mix were used. TCRdb passed the 5' RACE reads through MiXCR, listing each CDR3 protein once. The table shows about a million distinct CDR3 sequences, with roughly 48% occurring only once. Sequencing was performed on blood. Source of these receptors: a man under 40 in good health.

The chain recombines TRBV5-6 with TRBJ2-7; D ambiguous. CDR3 length: 15 residues. V lost 0 bases and J 1 base, leaving 11 bases between the germline ends. Germline V lookup: CDR1 SGHDT, CDR2 YYEEEE. DNA of the CDR3: TGTGCCAGCAGCTTGGTGCGTAGCAAGTCCTACGAGCAGTACTTC. Translation gives CASSLVRSKSYEQYF.

This clonotype was counted at least ten times. V gene TRBV7-2 combines with J gene TRBJ1-5, with a tentative D call TRBD1 (5 bases). Trimming removed 4 bases from V and 4 bases from J, with 14 bases in between. This CDR3 has 15 residues. Germline V gives CDR1 SGHTA, CDR2 FQGNSA. This CDR3 is CASSWVSGENQPQHF. CDR3 nucleotide sequence: TGTGCCAGCAGCTGGGTTTCGGGGGAGAATCAGCCCCAGCATTTT.

The V and J genes are TRBV2 and TRBJ1-4; D remains ambiguous. CDR1 SNHLY and CDR2 FYNNEI come from the germline V gene. V was shortened by 6 bases and J by 5 bases, with 10 bases between the two germline ends. This CDR3 is built from 13 residues. CDR3 sequence (DNA): TGTGCCAGCAGCTACCTCTCGAATGAAAAACTGTTTTTT. Protein sequence: CASSYLSNEKLFF.

V gene TRBV6-5 combines with J gene TRBJ1-2, with no clear D. CDR3 length: 13 residues. Trimming removed 5 bases from V and 6 bases from J, with 13 bases in between. Per the germline V gene, CDR1 is MNHEY and CDR2 is SVGAGI. For the CDR3, the DNA is TGTGCCAGCAGTACCGGGAAGGGTCATGGCTACACCTTC. Protein sequence: CASSTGKGHGYTF.

This clonotype showed up just once. This sequence joins TRBV11-2 and TRBJ2-7; 7 nucleotides agree with TRBD1. This CDR3 is 15 amino acids long. J was trimmed by 2 bases and V by 0 bases; bases with no gene match: 4. CDR1 SGHAT and CDR2 FQNNGV come from the germline V gene. CDR3 in amino acids: CASSLDEGQTYEQYF. Here the CDR3 DNA reads TGTGCCAGCAGCTTAGATGAGGGACAGACCTACGAGCAGTACTTC.

This clonotype was seen more than once but under ten times. The V and J genes are TRBV28 and TRBJ1-5; TRBD1 is a possible D gene (5 bases). CDR1 MDHEN and CDR2 SYDVKM come from the germline V gene. The CDR3 has 15 residues. V dropped 7 bases and J dropped 7 bases, with 20 bases sitting between them. CDR3 nucleotides: TGTGCCAGCATCCCACCGGGGCAGGGCGGACAGCCCCAGCATTTT. This gives the protein CASIPPGQGGQPQHF.

The chain employs TRBV7-2 and TRBJ1-6; TRBD1 aligns across 9 bases. V was pared by 4 bases and J by 8 bases, with 6 bases of the junction left unmatched. The CDR3 totals 15 residues. CDR1 and CDR2 (germline): SGHTA, FQGNSA. CDR3 sequence: CASSSGGQGYSPLHF. In nucleotides, the CDR3 is TGTGCCAGCAGCTCAGGGGGACAGGGCTATTCACCCCTCCACTTT.

This clonotype was seen a few times. V is TRBV9 and J is TRBJ2-3; D might be TRBD2 (6 bases). Germline-derived CDR1 and CDR2 are SGDLS and YYNGEE. V was pared by 5 bases and J by 6 bases, with 13 bases between. The length of the CDR3 is 13 residues. The CDR3 sequence: CASSWRGSDTQYF. In nucleotides, the CDR3 is TGTGCCAGCAGTTGGCGGGGCTCGGATACGCAGTATTTT.

The genes are TRBV10-3 and TRBJ1-1; no clear D gene. V was pared by 2 bases and J by 0 bases, with 10 bases between. Germline assignment: CDR1 ENHRY and CDR2 SYGVKD. The length of the CDR3 is 15 residues. This CDR3 is CAISESPDVNTEAFF. The DNA for the CDR3 is TGTGCCATCAGTGAGAGCCCAGATGTGAACACTGAAGCTTTCTTT.

The genes are TRBV29-1 and TRBJ2-7; 9 bases agree with TRBD1. The J segment lost 3 bases and the V segment lost 4 bases, leaving 7 bases of the junction unmatched. Germline CDR1 reads SQVTM; CDR2 reads ANQGSEA. The CDR3 is 14 amino acids. CDR3 nucleotides: TGCAGCGTTGCGACCGGGACAGGGAACTACGAGCAGTACTTC. Translating it yields CSVATGTGNYEQYF.

The chain links TRBV6-6 to TRBJ1-5; tentatively, D is TRBD1 (6 bases). Germline V lookup: CDR1 MNHNY, CDR2 SVGAGI (reference sequence). V dropped 8 bases and J dropped 2 bases, with 10 bases sitting between them. The CDR3 consists of 13 residues. CDR3 amino acids: CASAGDGNQPQHF. The CDR3 DNA reads TGTGCCAGCGCAGGGGACGGCAATCAGCCCCAGCATTTT.

There are a few counts of this clonotype. The chain recombines TRBV3-1 with TRBJ2-1, with D possibly matching TRBD2 (7 bases). Germline CDR1 and CDR2: LGHDT and YNNKEL (reference sequence). V lost 4 bases and J 10 bases, leaving 14 bases between the germline ends. This CDR3 has 13 amino acids. The chain's CDR3 is CASSRNGGPEQFF. The CDR3 DNA sequence: TGTGCCAGCAGCCGAAACGGGGGGCCCGAGCAGTTCTTC.

The chain recombines TRBV20-1 with TRBJ1-6, with D maybe TRBD1 (5 bases). Trimming removed 0 bases at V and 6 bases at J, with 15 bases between. Looked up from germline, CDR1 is DFQATT and CDR2 is SNEGSKA (reference sequence). The CDR3 consists of 16 residues. The CDR3 loop is CSARDIQGVGNSPLHF. Here the CDR3 DNA reads TGCAGTGCTAGAGACATACAAGGGGTGGGTAATTCACCCCTCCACTTT.

This clonotype was detected only a few times. The CDR3 sequence is CASSEALAGTKETQYF. Here the CDR3 DNA reads TGTGCCAGCAGTGAAGCGCTAGCGGGGACCAAAGAGACCCAGTACTTC. The chain joins TRBV6-1 to TRBJ2-5, with 9 bases lining up with TRBD2. After removal of 0 bases from V and 3 bases from J, the junction contained 5 bases not matched to a gene. Germline V gene sequence: CDR1 MNHNS, CDR2 SASEGT. The CDR3 has 16 amino acids.

V gene TRBV6-6 combines with J gene TRBJ2-6; D unresolved. Per germline, CDR1 MNHNY and CDR2 SVGAGI (reference sequence). The germline V and J ends were trimmed by 6 bases and 2 bases, with 11 bases remaining between them. The CDR3 has 15 amino acids. The CDR3 sequence: CASRAGLTGANVLTF. In nucleotides, the CDR3 is TGTGCCAGCAGGGCCGGGCTGACTGGGGCCAACGTCCTGACTTTC.

The genes are TRBV7-9 and TRBJ2-7, with 7 bases fitting TRBD1. CDR3 length: 15 amino acids. Germline V gene sequence: CDR1 SEHNR, CDR2 FQNEAQ (reference sequence). The V and J ends lost 1 base and 3 bases, in that order; junction bases with no gene match: 6. The chain's CDR3 is CASSLEFRDSYEQYF. DNA for the CDR3: TGTGCCAGCAGCTTAGAATTCAGGGACAGCTACGAGCAGTACTTC.

The J gene is TRBJ2-5, the V gene TRBV10-3; D is unclear. Per the germline V gene, CDR1 is ENHRY and CDR2 is SYGVKD. The CDR3 covers 14 residues. Trimming took 0 bases from V and 2 from J, leaving 7 bases between them. The CDR3 DNA sequence: TGTGCCATCAGTGAGTCGACGCGGCAAGAGACCCAGTACTTC. Translating it yields CAISESTRQETQYF.

This clonotype was observed a handful of times. V and J are TRBV2 and TRBJ1-5; unclear D gene. Between the trimmed V and J ends, which lost 4 bases and 4 bases, there was a span of 17 bases. This CDR3 has 16 amino acids. Germline CDR1 is SNHLY and CDR2 is FYNNEI. CDR3 DNA sequence: TGTGCCAGCAGTGGCCCGGATCCCGATCCGAATCAGCCCCAGCATTTT. This encodes CASSGPDPDPNQPQHF.

The chain has TRBV7-2 and TRBJ2-7; D is possibly TRBD1 (5 bases). CDR1 and CDR2 from the germline V gene are SGHTA and FQGNSA. This CDR3 spans 12 amino acids. Trimming cost V 5 bases and J 5 bases, with 10 bases left between them. CDR3 sequence: CASSRDSHEQYF. In nucleotides, the CDR3 is TGTGCCAGCAGCCGCGACAGTCACGAGCAGTACTTC.

Comment on this clonotype: One junction end disagrees with the germline gene, perhaps due to a read error. V is TRBV4-2 and J is TRBJ2-3; D unclear. Germline V gene data show CDR1 as LGHNA and CDR2 as YNFKEQ. This CDR3 region has 16 residues. The CDR3 region is CASSLMLLGGTDTQYF. The CDR3 region has the DNA TGTGCCAGCAGCCTAATGCTCCTGGGTGGCACAGATACACAGTATTTT.

This rearrangement joins TRBV7-9 to TRBJ2-4; D may be TRBD1 (5 bases). The DNA end favors TRBJ2-7, so the J call may be wrong. The CDR3 loop spans 17 amino acids. Germline assignment: CDR1 SEHNR and CDR2 FQNEAQ (reference sequence). The CDR3 protein is CASSPFLAGISSYEQYF. The CDR3 nucleotides read TGTGCCAGCAGCCCCTTCCTGGCAGGGATAAGCAGCTACGAGCAGTACTTC.

The J gene is TRBJ1-2, the V gene TRBV20-1; D might be TRBD1 (5 bases). Germline CDR1 reads DFQATT; CDR2 reads SNEGSKA (reference sequence). V lost 6 bases to trimming and J lost 4 bases, with 18 bases between them. This CDR3 comprises 14 residues. CDR3 in amino acids: CSASRPRDLYGYTF. The CDR3, as DNA: TGCAGTGCCAGCCGGCCTAGGGACCTCTATGGCTACACCTTC.

V is TRBV3-1 and J is TRBJ1-2; 9 bases map to TRBD1. The germline V gene has CDR1 LGHDT and CDR2 YNNKEL (reference sequence). V lost 4 bases to trimming and J lost 2 bases; unmatched junction nucleotides: 8. The CDR3 is made up of 16 amino acids. CDR3: CASSPLGTGMNYGYTF. The CDR3 DNA is TGTGCCAGCAGCCCTCTCGGGACAGGGATGAACTATGGCTACACCTTC.

The chain employs TRBV3-1 and TRBJ2-1, with 13 bases identical to TRBD2. Germline V gene sequence: CDR1 LGHDT, CDR2 YNNKEL (reference sequence). The CDR3 length is 20 residues. J gave up 4 bases and V 1 base, and 13 bases lay outside the gene matches. CDR3 in amino acids: CASSQGTSGGTPRRYNEQFF. DNA of the CDR3: TGTGCCAGCAGCCAAGGGACTAGCGGGGGAACCCCACGGAGATACAATGAGCAGTTCTTC.

This clonotype came up many times. The DNA of the CDR3 is TGTGCCAGCAGCCCCGTAGGCGGGCCCTACGAGCAGTACTTC. It is translated as CASSPVGGPYEQYF. The chain couples TRBV7-2 to TRBJ2-7; tentatively, D is TRBD2 (5 bases). The V and J ends lost 5 bases and 2 bases respectively, with 13 bases between them. CDR1 is SGHTA and CDR2 is FQGNSA in the germline V gene. CDR3 length: 14 residues. The complete variable domain, with remaining parts taken from reference TRBV7-2 and TRBJ2-7, reads GAGVSQSPSNKVTEKGKDVELRCDPISGHTALYWYRQSLGQGLEFLIYFQGNSAPDKSGLPSDRFSAERTGGSVSTLTIQRTQQEDSAVYLCASSPVGGPYEQYFGPGTRLTVT.

The chain carries TRBV20-1 and TRBJ2-1, with 8 bases fitting TRBD1. The CDR3 length is 16 residues. CDR1 DFQATT and CDR2 SNEGSKA come from the germline V gene (reference sequence). With V trimmed by 6 bases and J by 0 bases, 10 bases remained unmatched. CDR3 protein: CSALRQGMGSYNEQFF. The DNA of the CDR3 is TGCAGTGCCCTAAGACAGGGGATGGGCTCCTACAATGAGCAGTTCTTC.

This rearrangement joins TRBV28 to TRBJ1-5, with D hard to call. The V end was cut by 5 bases, the J end by 0 bases, with 8 bases between. The CDR3 is made up of 14 amino acids. Per germline, CDR1 MDHEN and CDR2 SYDVKM. The CDR3 bases are TGTGCCAGCAGTGTTGTAGTTAGCAATCAGCCCCAGCATTTT. This translates into CASSVVVSNQPQHF.

This clonotype was detected only a few times. V and J are TRBV19 and TRBJ1-5; possibly TRBD1 for D (6 bases). Germline lookup yields CDR1 LNHDA and CDR2 SQIVND (reference sequence). The CDR3 length is 14 residues. With 8 bases removed from V and 5 bases from J, the gap between germline ends came to 16 bases. The CDR3 nucleotides read TGTGCCAGTGCCGTACAGGGCGGGCATCAGCCCCAGCATTTT. Translated: CASAVQGGHQPQHF.

The chain uses TRBV20-1 and TRBJ2-6, with 9 bases that match TRBD1. J was trimmed by 2 bases and V by 2 bases; bases with no gene match: 4. Per germline, CDR1 DFQATT and CDR2 SNEGSKA (reference sequence). The CDR3 is made up of 16 amino acids. CDR3 nucleotide sequence: TGCAGTGCTAGATCCAGGACAGGGGCTGGGGCCAACGTCCTGACTTTC. Its protein is CSARSRTGAGANVLTF.

The gene calls are TRBV9 and TRBJ2-7; 9 nucleotides align to TRBD1. Germline V gene lookup returns CDR1 SGDLS and CDR2 YYNGEE. The junction had 12 bases not matched to a gene; V was cut back by 7 bases and J by 1 base. This CDR3 is built from 16 residues. The CDR3 protein is CASGGSGTGLSYEQYF. The CDR3 DNA is TGTGCCAGCGGAGGCTCCGGGACAGGGTTATCCTACGAGCAGTACTTC.

In this sample, this clonotype turned up many times. The chain combines TRBV4-2 with TRBJ2-1; the D gene is possibly TRBD1 (6 bases). Per germline, CDR1 LGHNA and CDR2 YNFKEQ. The CDR3 extends over 15 amino acids. V was clipped by 2 bases and J by 1 base, with 9 bases between them. The CDR3 sequence: CASSQTTGSYNEQFF. The DNA of the CDR3 is TGTGCCAGCAGCCAAACAACAGGGTCCTACAATGAGCAGTTCTTC.

The J gene is TRBJ2-1, the V gene TRBV7-9, with 9 bases matching TRBD2. This CDR3 comprises 14 residues. Germline-derived CDR1 and CDR2 are SEHNR and FQNEAQ (reference sequence). The J segment lost 10 bases and the V segment lost 6 bases, leaving 10 bases of the junction unmatched. The CDR3 nucleotides are TGTGCCAGCAGATTAAGCGGGGGGACCTACGAGCAGTTCTTC. Its translation: CASRLSGGTYEQFF.